Listed below are T cell receptor beta chains from one sample, sequenced in a study of blood T cell repertoires in COVID-19. TCRdb's copy holds only in-frame clones and misses some; the assay was immunoSEQ multiplex PCR. The sample holds about 93,000 clones, approximately 89% seen once. Sequenced input: peripheral blood. The receptors stem from a man between 45 and 60 years old with acute or convalescent COVID-19. Both conserved end residues are part of each CDR3. D genes are given only for firm matches.

j_gene: TRBJ1-5; v_gene: TRBV27; d_gene: NA; CDR3aa: CASSLVGHLNQPQHF
j_gene: TRBJ2-1; v_gene: TRBV19; d_gene: TRBD1; CDR3aa: CASRDTQGIYEQFF
j_gene: TRBJ2-6; v_gene: TRBV19; d_gene: TRBD1; CDR3aa: CASSTVPGQGASSGANVLTF
j_gene: TRBJ2-2; v_gene: TRBV5-6; d_gene: TRBD2; CDR3aa: CASSHLAGGPNTGELFF
j_gene: TRBJ2-7; v_gene: TRBV19; d_gene: TRBD2; CDR3aa: CASSIQAGRWDEQYF
j_gene: TRBJ2-7; v_gene: TRBV19; d_gene: TRBD1; CDR3aa: CASTNSGQPPYEQYF
j_gene: TRBJ2-1; v_gene: TRBV2; d_gene: TRBD2; CDR3aa: CASSESSGRVHEQFF
j_gene: TRBJ2-6; v_gene: TRBV6-5; d_gene: NA; CDR3aa: CASRPQGSGANVLTF
j_gene: TRBJ1-6; v_gene: TRBV5-5; d_gene: TRBD1; CDR3aa: CASSLVGTAYNSPLHF
j_gene: TRBJ2-3; v_gene: TRBV7-2; d_gene: NA; CDR3aa: CASSSYGGITDTQYF
j_gene: TRBJ2-2; v_gene: TRBV4-1; d_gene: NA; CDR3aa: CASSHFGQTDTGELFF
j_gene: TRBJ1-2; v_gene: TRBV27; d_gene: TRBD1; CDR3aa: CASSSTGGPNYGYTF
j_gene: TRBJ1-4; v_gene: TRBV7-9; d_gene: TRBD1; CDR3aa: CAGDTLGGPEEKLFF
j_gene: TRBJ1-4; v_gene: TRBV9; d_gene: TRBD1; CDR3aa: CASNSGQVGDEKLFF
j_gene: TRBJ1-1; v_gene: TRBV19; d_gene: NA; CDR3aa: CASSIDSGLPEAFF
j_gene: TRBJ2-7; v_gene: TRBV5-4; d_gene: TRBD2; CDR3aa: CASSSPGTRMNEQYF
j_gene: TRBJ2-1; v_gene: TRBV7-2; d_gene: TRBD2; CDR3aa: CASSLRLGSGGLTEQFF
j_gene: TRBJ1-4; v_gene: TRBV12-3/TRBV12-4; d_gene: NA; CDR3aa: CASSLAAAEKLFF
j_gene: TRBJ1-2; v_gene: TRBV4-3; d_gene: NA; CDR3aa: CASSQEGGLEDGYTF
j_gene: TRBJ2-1; v_gene: TRBV19; d_gene: TRBD2; CDR3aa: CASRPGGSYNEQFF
j_gene: TRBJ2-1; v_gene: TRBV2; d_gene: TRBD1; CDR3aa: CASTGQGVLNNEQFF
j_gene: TRBJ2-3; v_gene: TRBV11-2; d_gene: TRBD1; CDR3aa: CASSWDTGADTQYF
j_gene: TRBJ2-7; v_gene: TRBV19; d_gene: TRBD1; CDR3aa: CASKGAYEQYF
j_gene: TRBJ1-1; v_gene: TRBV6-5; d_gene: NA; CDR3aa: CASSTRQELNTEAFF
j_gene: TRBJ2-1; v_gene: TRBV5-5; d_gene: TRBD2; CDR3aa: CASSLWTSGYNEQFF
j_gene: TRBJ1-2; v_gene: TRBV5-1; d_gene: TRBD1; CDR3aa: CASSSDRAYNYGYTF
j_gene: TRBJ2-7; v_gene: TRBV5-5; d_gene: NA; CDR3aa: CASSPRLIPYEQYF
j_gene: TRBJ1-1; v_gene: TRBV19; d_gene: TRBD1; CDR3aa: CASSPRLGQGIGSMNTEAFF
j_gene: TRBJ1-1; v_gene: TRBV19; d_gene: TRBD1; CDR3aa: CATAPGTGGMNTEAFF
j_gene: TRBJ2-6; v_gene: TRBV2; d_gene: NA; CDR3aa: CASSVPRGPGANVLTF
j_gene: TRBJ2-2; v_gene: TRBV6-4; d_gene: TRBD1; CDR3aa: CASSGTGGTGELFF
j_gene: TRBJ2-1; v_gene: TRBV9; d_gene: NA; CDR3aa: CASSEGPPTGQFF
j_gene: TRBJ2-5; v_gene: TRBV5-1; d_gene: NA; CDR3aa: CASSLDRSETQYF
j_gene: TRBJ2-1; v_gene: TRBV21-1; d_gene: NA; CDR3aa: CASSKSPRGPEQFF
j_gene: TRBJ1-5; v_gene: TRBV5-1; d_gene: NA; CDR3aa: CASSLAGEGQPQHF
j_gene: TRBJ2-5; v_gene: TRBV11-1; d_gene: NA; CDR3aa: CASTKKKEQIKETQYF
j_gene: TRBJ2-1; v_gene: TRBV27; d_gene: TRBD2; CDR3aa: CASSPRTSGGYNEQFF
j_gene: TRBJ1-1; v_gene: TRBV6-5; d_gene: TRBD1; CDR3aa: CASTPGQDLAAFF
j_gene: TRBJ2-3; v_gene: TRBV9; d_gene: TRBD2; CDR3aa: CASSEAGGTDTQYF
j_gene: TRBJ2-7; v_gene: TRBV6-5; d_gene: NA; CDR3aa: CASIRSGVSYEQYF
j_gene: TRBJ1-1; v_gene: TRBV28; d_gene: NA; CDR3aa: CASRGGRVNTEAFF
j_gene: TRBJ1-1; v_gene: TRBV27; d_gene: NA; CDR3aa: CASSTMADTEAFF
j_gene: TRBJ2-7; v_gene: TRBV5-1; d_gene: NA; CDR3aa: CASSSHQGADAGPSDF
j_gene: TRBJ2-1; v_gene: TRBV10-3; d_gene: TRBD1; CDR3aa: CAISVTGAGSYNEQFF
j_gene: TRBJ2-1; v_gene: TRBV27; d_gene: TRBD2; CDR3aa: CASSLSAGGSSYNEQFF
j_gene: TRBJ2-7; v_gene: TRBV29-1; d_gene: NA; CDR3aa: CSVDLFGEKQYF